The 24 T cell receptor beta chains below were found in one sample sequenced in a study of cytomegalovirus exposure and HLA in healthy donors. 13 Jbeta primers and 60 Vbeta primers were used for the PCR. Sequenced by immunoSEQ multiplex PCR; TCRdb stores in-frame clones only, minus some. The sample yields 100,000 to 130,000 clones, 77% seen once. Sequencing input: PBMCs. Receptor source: a male donor in good health and CMV-seronegative.

This clone was detected a few times. The V gene is TRBV29-1, the J gene TRBJ2-1; TRBD2 is a possible D gene (5 bases). Germline values: CDR1 SQVTM, CDR2 ANQGSEA. Trimming shortened V by 4 bases and J by 5 bases, and 12 bases separated the two germline ends. This CDR3 contains 13 residues. The CDR3 DNA reads as TGCAGCGTTGTTCGACGGGGTAACAATGAGCAGTTCTTC. Translated: CSVVRRGNNEQFF.

V is TRBV29-1 and J is TRBJ2-1, with TRBD2 matching over 8 bases. The CDR3 runs to 12 residues. Trimming cost V 8 bases and J 7 bases; bases outside gene matches: 7. The germline gives CDR1 SQVTM, CDR2 ANQGSEA. CDR3 in DNA: TGCAGCTGGAAGCGGGGGAGGAATGAGCAGTTCTTC. Amino acid sequence: CSWKRGRNEQFF.

This clone was recorded a few times. V gene TRBV5-4 combines with J gene TRBJ2-7, with a weak D call TRBD2 (7 bases). CDR3 length: 16 amino acids. With 4 bases removed from V and 0 bases from J, the gap between germline ends came to 17 bases. Looked up from germline, CDR1 is SGHNT and CDR2 is YYREEE (reference sequence). The CDR3 is CASSPGGRVHSYEQYF. The CDR3 bases are TGTGCCAGCAGCCCCGGGGGGCGGGTACACTCCTACGAGCAGTACTTC.

This clone was detected only a few times. The genes are TRBV29-1 and TRBJ2-1; TRBD1 agrees at 10 bases. Germline V lookup: CDR1 SQVTM, CDR2 ANQGSEA. The CDR3 consists of 17 residues. V shed 0 bases, J shed 4 bases, and the junction held 9 bases outside the gene matches. As DNA, the CDR3 is TGCAGCGTTGAAGATCGAGTAGGGGACAGGGGATACAATGAGCAGTTCTTC. Amino acids: CSVEDRVGDRGYNEQFF.

This chain connects TRBV11-3 to TRBJ2-2; 9 bases align to TRBD2. The J segment lost 5 bases and the V segment lost 1 base, leaving 11 bases of the junction unmatched. Germline lookup yields CDR1 SGHNT and CDR2 YENEEA. The CDR3 consists of 18 residues. The CDR3 here is CASSLVVLAGVGTGELFF. CDR3 DNA: TGTGCCAGCAGCTTAGTCGTACTAGCGGGTGTCGGTACCGGGGAGCTGTTTTTT.

This chain joins TRBV6-5 and TRBJ1-1, with no clear D. Trimming pared 2 bases from V and 1 base from J, leaving 11 bases between. CDR1 and CDR2 from the germline V gene are MNHEY and SVGAGI. The CDR3 consists of 15 residues. For the CDR3, the DNA is TGTGCCAGCAGTTACGCGCAAGGCGGGAACACTGAAGCTTTCTTT. Its protein is CASSYAQGGNTEAFF.

The sample holds a few counts of this clone. The V and J genes are TRBV7-9 and TRBJ1-1; D is unclear. Trimming removed 0 bases from V and 10 bases from J, with 12 bases in between. The CDR3 consists of 13 residues. Germline V CDR1 and CDR2: SEHNR, FQNEAQ (reference sequence). CDR3 nucleotides: TGTGCCAGCAGCTTAGCCCAACAGAACGCAGCTTTCTTT. Translation: CASSLAQQNAAFF.

This clone was recorded a few times. The chain uses TRBV28 and TRBJ1-1; 7 bases match TRBD1. CDR1 and CDR2 from the germline V gene are MDHEN and SYDVKM. The CDR3 has 15 residues. The trim removed 6 bases at V and 0 bases at J, leaving 7 bases unmatched. The CDR3 region has the DNA TGTGCCAGCAGACCGGGACAGAGACTGAACACTGAAGCTTTCTTT. Translated: CASRPGQRLNTEAFF.

This clone appeared once. The J gene is TRBJ2-1, the V gene TRBV13; possible D gene TRBD1, 5 bases. The germline V and J ends were trimmed by 5 bases and 9 bases, with 14 bases remaining between them. The CDR3 has 13 amino acids. Per germline, CDR1 PRHDT and CDR2 FYEKMQ (reference sequence). The CDR3 DNA sequence: TGTGCCAGCAGCATAAGGGGCAACGGTGAGCAGTTCTTC. This sequence encodes CASSIRGNGEQFF.

This clone was seen more than once but under ten times. The rearrangement uses TRBV19 and TRBJ1-2; D possibly corresponds to TRBD1 (6 bases). Germline lookup yields CDR1 LNHDA and CDR2 SQIVND (reference sequence). V dropped 5 bases and J dropped 3 bases, with 10 bases sitting between them. This CDR3 contains 13 residues. The CDR3 reads CASSSQGHYGYTF. DNA of the CDR3: TGTGCCAGTAGTTCCCAGGGGCACTATGGCTACACCTTC.

The chain uses TRBV2 and TRBJ2-7, with a tentative D call TRBD1 (6 bases). Germline-derived CDR1 and CDR2 are SNHLY and FYNNEI. The CDR3 is 14 amino acids. V lost 8 bases, J lost 6 bases, and 20 bases lay in between. The CDR3, as DNA: TGTGCCAGCGGGGGATGGCAGGGGATAGGCGAGCAGTACTTC. Translating it yields CASGGWQGIGEQYF.

The V and J genes are TRBV19 and TRBJ2-7, with D possibly TRBD2 on 5 matching bases. CDR1 LNHDA and CDR2 SQIVND come from the germline V gene (reference sequence). This CDR3 is 13 amino acids long. Trimming stripped 6 bases from V and 0 bases from J, with 9 bases between. The CDR3 coding sequence is TGTGCCAGTAGGGGAGTCAGCTCCTACGAGCAGTACTTC. Protein: CASRGVSSYEQYF.

This clone was picked up a small number of times. This chain connects TRBV2 to TRBJ2-3; 9 bases fit TRBD2. CDR1 is SNHLY and CDR2 is FYNNEI in the germline V gene. The length of the CDR3 is 14 residues. Trimming cost V 11 bases and J 2 bases; bases outside gene matches: 8. CDR3 coding DNA: TGTGCCGCAGGTCGGACTAGCGCCACAGATACGCAGTATTTT. Residues: CAAGRTSATDTQYF.

V is TRBV4-1 and J is TRBJ2-1; TRBD1 matches 8 bases. The CDR3 totals 15 residues. Germline V gene sequence: CDR1 MGHRA, CDR2 YSYEKL. V gave up 2 bases and J gave up 7 bases; unmatched junction bases: 7. As DNA, the CDR3 is TGCGCCAGCAGCCAAATCGACAGGGGCGTTAATGAGCAGTTCTTC. This gives the protein CASSQIDRGVNEQFF.

The CDR3 spells CASSERQGAYEQYF. Written as DNA, the CDR3 is TGTGCCAGCAGTGAAAGGCAGGGGGCTTACGAGCAGTACTTC. The chain joins TRBV2 to TRBJ2-7; the match to TRBD1 covers 8 bases. The V gene end was trimmed by 2 bases and the J gene end by 4 bases; junction bases not matched to a gene: 4. From germline, CDR1 is SNHLY and CDR2 FYNNEI. The CDR3 loop spans 14 amino acids.

The chain couples TRBV5-1 to TRBJ1-1, with a possible D match to TRBD1 (5 bases). V lost 0 bases, J lost 4 bases, and 10 bases lay in between. The CDR3 contains 14 residues. In germline, CDR1 is SGHRS, CDR2 YFSETQ. DNA of the CDR3: TGCGCCAGCAGCTTGGTCCAGGGTTCCACTGAAGCTTTCTTT. Translation gives CASSLVQGSTEAFF.

The chain carries TRBV7-2 and TRBJ2-7; 7 positions agree with TRBD2. The trim removed 2 bases at V and 3 bases at J, leaving 4 bases unmatched. The CDR3 has 14 residues. Germline V gene lookup returns CDR1 SGHTA and CDR2 FQGNSA. CDR3 nucleotides: TGTGCCAGCAGCTTACAGCGGGACCTCTACGAGCAGTACTTC. Translating it yields CASSLQRDLYEQYF.

This chain uses TRBV27 with TRBJ2-1; D remains ambiguous. Germline values: CDR1 MNHEY, CDR2 SMNVEV (reference sequence). The CDR3 runs 12 residues. Trimming stripped 5 bases from V and 0 bases from J, with 2 bases between. This chain's CDR3 is CASSLSYNEQFF. The DNA for the CDR3 is TGTGCCAGCAGTCTCTCCTACAATGAGCAGTTCTTC.

This rearrangement joins TRBV7-5 to TRBJ2-1; TRBD2 is the table's D call, not checked against the DNA. TRBV7-5 corresponds to a pseudogene. The CDR3 runs 16 residues. CDR3 sequence (DNA): TGTGCCAGAAGCTTACGTTATCCAGCGGGATACGATGAGCAGTTCTTC. This codes for CARSLRYPAGYDEQFF.

CDR3 bases: TGTGCCAGCAGTATACGGACAGAGAACTATGGCTACACCTTC. Protein product: CASSIRTENYGYTF. The rearrangement joins TRBV2 to TRBJ1-2, with a weak D call TRBD1 (6 bases). Trimming cost V 5 bases and J 2 bases, with 12 bases left between them. The CDR3 sequence is 14 residues long. CDR1 and CDR2 (germline): SNHLY, FYNNEI.

This clone was recorded a few times. The chain is built from TRBV10-1 and TRBJ2-3; D not resolved. V was pared by 3 bases and J by 3 bases, with 10 bases between. CDR1 WNHNN and CDR2 SYGVQD come from the germline V gene (reference sequence). This CDR3 spans 14 amino acids. The CDR3 DNA reads as TGCGCCAGCAGTGACCCCTCCGGGACAGATACGCAGTATTTT. Translation gives CASSDPSGTDTQYF.

The J gene is TRBJ1-3, the V gene TRBV6-1; 8 bases fit TRBD1. CDR3 length equals 15 residues. V shed 1 base and J 8 bases; nucleotides not matched to a gene: 7. Germline V gives CDR1 MNHNS, CDR2 SASEGT. The DNA of the CDR3 is TGTGCCAGCAGTGAAGGGGGGACAGGTAGCTACACCATATATTTT. This encodes CASSEGGTGSYTIYF.

Only a few counts were recorded for this clone. V is TRBV13 and J is TRBJ2-2, with a weak D call TRBD2 (5 bases). Trimming stripped 1 base from V and 1 base from J, with 10 bases between. From germline, CDR1 is PRHDT and CDR2 FYEKMQ (reference sequence). There are 16 residues in the CDR3. Here the CDR3 DNA reads TGTGCCAGCAGCTTAGTGGAGACTAAGAACACCGGGGAGCTGTTTTTT. Translating it yields CASSLVETKNTGELFF.

The chain uses TRBV4-1 and TRBJ2-7; 8 bases fit TRBD2. V trimming: 0 bases; J trimming: 1 base; junction bases outside the gene matches: 5. Germline V CDR1 and CDR2: MGHRA, YSYEKL. CDR3 length: 16 amino acids. CDR3 amino acids: CASSQEGVAGSYEQYF. The CDR3 nucleotides read TGCGCCAGCAGCCAAGAGGGGGTAGCGGGGTCCTACGAGCAGTACTTC.